This is a list of T cell receptor beta chains from one sample in a study of molecular identifiers for immune sequencing clone quantification. TCRdb itself ran the PCR reads through MiXCR, one entry per CDR3 protein. The table shows 600,000 to 650,000 distinct CDR3 sequences, with about 20% occurring only once. The sample comprised naive CD8+ T cells from blood, with Jurkat cell RNA spiked in. The receptor set was obtained from a human donor in good health. Some libraries in this study had Jurkat cell RNA spiked in. Each CDR3 is given with its conserved first and last residue. D genes are given only for firm matches. Some rows have no size entry. The others give once, few or many, or a class for an expanded clone.

>TRBD1|TRBJ2-2|TRBV24-1|17|few
CATRGSGTGGLTGELFF
TGTGCCACCCGCGGGTCCGGGACAGGGGGCTTGACGGGGGAGCTGTTTTTT
>TRBD1|TRBJ1-5|TRBV5-6|15|many
CASSPGGNGNQPQHF
TGTGCCAGCAGCCCAGGGGGCAACGGCAATCAGCCCCAGCATTTT
>-|TRBJ1-1|TRBV7-9|15|many
CASSHFETGASEAFF
TGTGCCAGCAGCCACTTTGAGACAGGCGCCTCTGAAGCTTTCTTT
>TRBD2|TRBJ2-7|TRBV20-1|14|-
CCAGERGSYNEQYF
TGCTGTGCCGGGGAGCGGGGCTCCTACAATGAGCAGTACTTC
>TRBD1|TRBJ2-7|TRBV7-9|16|many
CASSPRQGASLYEQYF
TGTGCCAGCAGCCCGAGACAGGGGGCTAGCTTGTACGAGCAGTACTTC
>TRBD1|TRBJ2-7|TRBV4-1|15|many
CASSQDRGIAYEQYF
TGCGCCAGCAGCCAAGACAGGGGGATAGCCTACGAGCAGTACTTC
>-|TRBJ2-5|TRBV7-9|15|many
CASSFRLGAEETQYF
TGTGCCAGCAGCTTCCGCCTGGGGGCGGAAGAGACCCAGTACTTC
>TRBD1|TRBJ2-5|TRBV6-5|15|many
CASSYYRTGGETQYF
TGTGCCAGCAGTTACTATCGGACAGGGGGTGAGACCCAGTACTTC
>-|TRBJ1-1|TRBV6-4|14|many
CASSENPGSTEAFF
TGTGCCAGCAGTGAAAACCCGGGAAGCACTGAAGCTTTCTTT
>-|TRBJ2-2|TRBV19|15|many
CASSIVPGHTGELFF
TGTGCCAGTAGTATAGTCCCAGGGCACACCGGGGAGCTGTTTTTT
>TRBD1|TRBJ2-2|TRBV7-2|12|many
CASSQGAGELFF
TGTGCCAGCAGCCAGGGGGCCGGGGAGCTGTTTTTT
>-|TRBJ2-7|TRBV27|16|few
CASSLFWTAMTYEQYF
TGTGCCAGCAGTTTATTCTGGACAGCCATGACCTACGAGCAGTACTTC
>-|TRBJ2-5|TRBV7-9|16|many
CASSSTTAENQETQYF
TGTGCCAGCAGCTCAACCACAGCAGAAAACCAAGAGACCCAGTACTTC
>-|TRBJ2-5|TRBV7-9|15|many
CASSLGFSGQETQYF
TGTGCCAGCAGCTTAGGGTTTAGCGGTCAAGAGACCCAGTACTTC
>TRBD1|TRBJ1-1|TRBV12-3/TRBV12-4|14|few
CASSPPRGGMGAFF
TGTGCCAGCTCCCCCCCCCGAGGGGGCATGGGGGCTTTCTTT
>-|TRBJ2-1|TRBV10-1|17|few
CASSAPRSGHSYNEQFF
TGCGCCAGCAGCGCACCTCGATCGGGGCACTCCTACAATGAGCAGTTCTTC
>-|TRBJ1-2|TRBV20-1|13|many
CSARDEYQAGYTF
TGCAGTGCTAGAGACGAATACCAAGCGGGCTACACCTTC
>-|TRBJ1-2|TRBV7-9|14|few
CASSLVAGDDGYTF
TGTGCCAGCAGCTTAGTCGCAGGGGATGATGGCTACACCTTC
>TRBD1|TRBJ1-1|TRBV5-4|15|-
CASSRGDRAGTEAFF
TGTGCCAGCAGCCGAGGGGACAGGGCTGGCACTGAAGCTTTCTTT
>-|TRBJ1-6|TRBV7-6|17|-
CASSRSGERAYNPPLHF
TGTGCCAGCAGCCGGTCAGGGGAAAGGGCCTATAATCCACCCCTCCACTTT
>TRBD1|TRBJ2-3|TRBV20-1|16|many
CSARVPDRVWADTQYF
TGCAGTGCTAGAGTACCGGACAGGGTATGGGCAGATACGCAGTATTTT
>TRBD2|TRBJ2-1|TRBV6-2/TRBV6-3|18|-
CASSYPMGLAGAYNEQFF
TGTGCCAGCAGTTACCCGATGGGACTAGCGGGGGCCTACAATGAGCAGTTCTTC
>TRBD1|TRBJ2-1|TRBV29-1|14|few
CSVPGQVLYNEQFF
TGCAGCGTTCCTGGACAGGTATTATACAATGAGCAGTTCTTC
>TRBD2|TRBJ2-1|TRBV28|15|-
CASSFGLAAHSEQFF
TGTGCCAGCAGTTTCGGACTAGCGGCCCACAGTGAGCAGTTCTTC
>TRBD1|TRBJ1-2|TRBV20-1|13|few
CSAQDREDYGYTF
TGCAGTGCGCAGGACAGGGAGGACTATGGCTACACCTTC
>-|TRBJ2-6|TRBV6-2/TRBV6-3|15|many
CASSTGPPGANVLTF
TGTGCCAGCAGCACCGGACCACCCGGGGCCAACGTCCTGACTTTC
>TRBD2|TRBJ2-1|TRBV4-1|16|few
CASSQMRASGYNEQFF
TGCGCCAGCAGCCAGATGAGGGCTAGCGGATACAATGAGCAGTTCTTC
>TRBD1|TRBJ2-7|TRBV13|15|many
CASSPGQGRVYEQYF
TGTGCCAGCAGCCCCGGACAGGGGAGGGTCTACGAGCAGTACTTC
>-|TRBJ1-1|TRBV6-5|14|many
CASSPGPGWTEAFF
TGTGCCAGCAGTCCCGGCCCGGGGTGGACTGAAGCTTTCTTT
>-|TRBJ2-7|TRBV5-8|16|-
CASSLGQSGLVYEQYF
TGTGCCAGCAGCTTGGGACAGTCAGGCCTAGTCTACGAGCAGTACTTC
>-|TRBJ2-4|TRBV7-9|16|many
CASSLVEGAIQNIQYF
TGTGCCAGCAGCTTAGTGGAGGGGGCGATTCAAAACATTCAGTACTTC
>TRBD1|TRBJ2-3|TRBV6-2/TRBV6-3|20|-
CASTQSRPVVVGGITDTHYF
TGTGCCAGCACCCAGTCTCGACCCGTAGTCGTAGGGGGCATCACAGATACGCACTATTTT
>TRBD2|TRBJ2-7|TRBV4-1|13|many
CASSLAGQYEQYF
TGCGCCAGCAGCTTAGCGGGGCAGTACGAGCAGTACTTC
>-|TRBJ1-5|TRBV5-6|14|many
CASSALDGNQPQHF
TGTGCCAGCAGCGCCTTAGACGGCAATCAGCCCCAGCATTTT
>TRBD2|TRBJ2-7|TRBV11-2|16|few
CASSLSSGLDPWEQYF
TGTGCCAGCAGCTTATCCTCGGGACTAGATCCCTGGGAGCAGTACTTC
>-|TRBJ2-1|TRBV29-1|12|many
CSVEELRDEQFF
TGCAGCGTTGAAGAACTCAGGGATGAGCAGTTCTTC
>-|TRBJ2-6|TRBV20-1|14|many
CSARPGSGANVLTF
TGCAGTGCTAGGCCCGGTTCTGGGGCCAACGTCCTGACTTTC
>TRBD2|TRBJ2-3|TRBV24-1|17|-
CATSGGLAEPYTDTQYF
TGTGCCACCAGTGGTGGACTAGCGGAGCCTTACACAGATACGCAGTATTTT
>-|TRBJ2-3|TRBV4-3|18|many
CASSQDGHGKGFRDTQYF
TGCGCCAGCAGCCAAGATGGGCACGGGAAGGGGTTCAGAGATACGCAGTATTTT
>-|TRBJ2-5|TRBV7-7|10|-
CASREKTQYF
TGTGCTAGCCGGGAGAAGACCCAGTACTTC
>-|TRBJ1-2|TRBV7-2|15|many
CASSLEGTRNYGYTF
TGTGCCAGCAGCTTAGAGGGGACGAGGAACTATGGCTACACCTTC
>-|TRBJ2-3|TRBV13|16|many
CASSLVVPLPGDTQYF
TGTGCCAGCAGCTTAGTTGTGCCCCTTCCCGGAGATACGCAGTATTTT
>-|TRBJ1-4|TRBV3-1|16|many
CASSQSGRKGDEKLFF
TGTGCCAGCAGCCAGTCCGGGCGAAAGGGGGATGAAAAACTGTTTTTT
>TRBD1|TRBJ2-5|TRBV20-1|13|-
CSAPDRGYETQYF
TGCAGTGCGCCGGACAGGGGATACGAGACCCAGTACTTC
>-|TRBJ1-3|TRBV9|10|many
CASSGNTIYF
TGTGCCAGCAGCGGAAACACCATATATTTT
>TRBD2|TRBJ2-3|TRBV6-2/TRBV6-3|15|many
CASSRLAESTDTQYF
TGTGCCAGCAGCCGACTAGCTGAGTCCACAGATACGCAGTATTTT
>-|TRBJ2-2|TRBV7-6|16|-
CASSLVFIGSTGELFF
TGTGCCAGCAGCTTAGTGTTTATTGGGAGCACCGGGGAGCTGTTTTTT
>-|TRBJ2-2|TRBV11-2|17|-
CASSLSPGLDNTWELFF
TGTGCCAGCAGCTTATCCCCGGGACTGGACAACACCTGGGAGCTGTTTTTT